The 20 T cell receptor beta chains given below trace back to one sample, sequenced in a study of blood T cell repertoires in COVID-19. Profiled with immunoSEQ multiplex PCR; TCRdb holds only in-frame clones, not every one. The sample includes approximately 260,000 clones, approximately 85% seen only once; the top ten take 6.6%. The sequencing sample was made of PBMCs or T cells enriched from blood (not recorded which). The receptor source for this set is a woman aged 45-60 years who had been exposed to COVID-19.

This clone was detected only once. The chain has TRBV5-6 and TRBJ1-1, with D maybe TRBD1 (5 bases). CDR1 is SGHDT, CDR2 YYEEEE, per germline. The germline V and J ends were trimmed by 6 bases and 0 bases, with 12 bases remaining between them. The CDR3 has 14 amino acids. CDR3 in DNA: TGTGCCAGCACCTACACAGGCCTGAACACTGAAGCTTTCTTT. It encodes CASTYTGLNTEAFF.

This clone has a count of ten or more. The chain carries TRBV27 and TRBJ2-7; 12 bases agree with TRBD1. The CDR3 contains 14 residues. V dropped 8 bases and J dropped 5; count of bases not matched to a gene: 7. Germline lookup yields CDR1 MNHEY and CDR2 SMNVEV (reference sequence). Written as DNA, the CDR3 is TGTGCCAGCGCCCGGGACAGGGGGCAACACGAGCAGTACTTC. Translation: CASARDRGQHEQYF.

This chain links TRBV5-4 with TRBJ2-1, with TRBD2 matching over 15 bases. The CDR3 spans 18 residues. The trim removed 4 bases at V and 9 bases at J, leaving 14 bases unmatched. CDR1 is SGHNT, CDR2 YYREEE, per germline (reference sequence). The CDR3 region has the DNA TGTGCCAGCAGCCCGGGACTAGCGGGGGGATCAGTTAGTACTGAGCAGTTCTTC. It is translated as CASSPGLAGGSVSTEQFF.

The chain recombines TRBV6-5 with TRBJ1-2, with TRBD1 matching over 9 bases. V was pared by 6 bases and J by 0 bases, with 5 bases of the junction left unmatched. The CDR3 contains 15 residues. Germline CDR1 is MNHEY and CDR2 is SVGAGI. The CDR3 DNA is TGTGCCAGCAGAAGGGACAGGGAGTCTAACTATGGCTACACCTTC. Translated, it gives CASRRDRESNYGYTF.

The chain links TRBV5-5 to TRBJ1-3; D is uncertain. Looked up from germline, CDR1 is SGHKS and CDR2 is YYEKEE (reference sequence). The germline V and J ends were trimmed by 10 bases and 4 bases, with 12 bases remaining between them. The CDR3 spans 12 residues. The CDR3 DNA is TGTGCCTCGACAACCACCGGAAACACCATATATTTT. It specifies CASTTTGNTIYF.

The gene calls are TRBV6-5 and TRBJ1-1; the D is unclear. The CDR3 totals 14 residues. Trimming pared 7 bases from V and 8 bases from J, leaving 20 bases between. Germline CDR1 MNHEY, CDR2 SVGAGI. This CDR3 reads CASTSHGESKEAFF. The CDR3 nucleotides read TGTGCCAGCACTTCCCACGGGGAAAGTAAGGAAGCTTTCTTT.

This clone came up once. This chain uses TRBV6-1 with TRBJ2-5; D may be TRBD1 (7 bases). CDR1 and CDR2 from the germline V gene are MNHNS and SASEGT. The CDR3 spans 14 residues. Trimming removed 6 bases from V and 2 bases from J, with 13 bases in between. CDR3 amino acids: CASSQGGPQETQYF. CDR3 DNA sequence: TGTGCCAGCAGCCAGGGGGGACCTCAAGAGACCCAGTACTTC.

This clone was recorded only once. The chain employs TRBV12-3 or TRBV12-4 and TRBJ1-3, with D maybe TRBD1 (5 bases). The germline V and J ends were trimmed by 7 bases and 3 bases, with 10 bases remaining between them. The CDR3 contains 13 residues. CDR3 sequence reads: CASTPDSGNTIYF. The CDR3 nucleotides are TGTGCCAGCACCCCCGACAGTGGAAACACCATATATTTT.

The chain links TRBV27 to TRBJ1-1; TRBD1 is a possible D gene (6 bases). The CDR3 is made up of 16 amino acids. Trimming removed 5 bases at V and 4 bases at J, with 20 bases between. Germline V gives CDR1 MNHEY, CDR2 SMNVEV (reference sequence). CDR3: CASSPSLGQSATEAFF. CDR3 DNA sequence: TGTGCCAGCAGTCCTTCGCTTGGACAGTCAGCCACTGAAGCTTTCTTT.

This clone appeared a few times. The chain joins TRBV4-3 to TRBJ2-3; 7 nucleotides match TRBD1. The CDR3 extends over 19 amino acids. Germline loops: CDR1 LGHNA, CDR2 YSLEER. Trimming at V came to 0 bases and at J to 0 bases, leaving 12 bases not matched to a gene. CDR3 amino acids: CASSQDRRPGQSSTDTQYF. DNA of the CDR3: TGCGCCAGCAGCCAAGACCGACGCCCGGGACAGTCTAGCACAGATACGCAGTATTTT.

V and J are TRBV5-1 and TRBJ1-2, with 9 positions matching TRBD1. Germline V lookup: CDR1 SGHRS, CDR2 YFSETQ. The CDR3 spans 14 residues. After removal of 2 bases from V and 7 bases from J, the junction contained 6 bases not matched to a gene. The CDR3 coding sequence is TGCGCCAGCAGCTTAAGGGACAGGGAACGTGGCTACACCTTC. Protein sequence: CASSLRDRERGYTF.

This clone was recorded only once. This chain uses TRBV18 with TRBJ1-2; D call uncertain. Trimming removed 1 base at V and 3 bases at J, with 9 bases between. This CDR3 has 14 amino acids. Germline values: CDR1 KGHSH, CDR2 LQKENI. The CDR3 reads CASSPLLEDYGYTF. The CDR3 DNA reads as TGTGCCAGCTCACCACTCCTGGAGGACTATGGCTACACCTTC.

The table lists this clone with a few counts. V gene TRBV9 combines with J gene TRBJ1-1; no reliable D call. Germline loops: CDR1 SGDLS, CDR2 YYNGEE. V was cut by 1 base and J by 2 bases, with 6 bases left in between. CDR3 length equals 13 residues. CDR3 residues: CASSVQTNTEAFF. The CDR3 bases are TGTGCCAGCAGCGTACAGACAAACACTGAAGCTTTCTTT.

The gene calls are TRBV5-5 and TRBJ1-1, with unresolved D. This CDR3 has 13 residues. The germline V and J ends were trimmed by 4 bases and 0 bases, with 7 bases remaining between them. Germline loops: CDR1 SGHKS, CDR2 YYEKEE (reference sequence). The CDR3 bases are TGTGCCAGCAGCCGAGGATTGAACACTGAAGCTTTCTTT. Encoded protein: CASSRGLNTEAFF. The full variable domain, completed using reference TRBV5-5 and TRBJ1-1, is DAGVTQSPTHLIKTRGQQVTLRCSPISGHKSVSWYQQVLGQGPQFIFQYYEKEERGRGNFPDRFSARQFPNYSSELNVNALLLGDSALYLCASSRGLNTEAFFGQGTRLTVV.

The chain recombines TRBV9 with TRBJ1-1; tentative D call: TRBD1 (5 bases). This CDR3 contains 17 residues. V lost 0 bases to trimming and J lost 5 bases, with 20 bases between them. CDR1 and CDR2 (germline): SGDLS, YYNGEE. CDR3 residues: CASSVEAQGGSGTEAFF. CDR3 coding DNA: TGTGCCAGCAGCGTAGAGGCTCAGGGAGGCAGTGGTACTGAAGCTTTCTTT.

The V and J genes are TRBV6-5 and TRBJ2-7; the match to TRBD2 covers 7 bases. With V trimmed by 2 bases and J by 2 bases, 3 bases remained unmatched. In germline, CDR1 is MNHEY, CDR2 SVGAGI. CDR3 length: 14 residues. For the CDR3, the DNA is TGTGCCAGCAGTTACCACCGGGGGGCCTACGAGCAGTACTTC. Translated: CASSYHRGAYEQYF.

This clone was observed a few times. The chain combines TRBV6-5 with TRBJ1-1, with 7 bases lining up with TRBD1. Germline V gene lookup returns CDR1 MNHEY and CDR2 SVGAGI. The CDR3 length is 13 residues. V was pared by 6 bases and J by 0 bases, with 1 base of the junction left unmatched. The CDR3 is CASRQGLNTEAFF. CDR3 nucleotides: TGTGCCAGCAGACAGGGGCTGAACACTGAAGCTTTCTTT.

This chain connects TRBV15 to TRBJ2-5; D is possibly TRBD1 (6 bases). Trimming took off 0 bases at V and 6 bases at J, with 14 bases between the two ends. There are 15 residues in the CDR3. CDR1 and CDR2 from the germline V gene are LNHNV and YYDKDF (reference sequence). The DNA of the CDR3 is TGTGCCACCAGCAGAGATGGGAGACAGGCGAAGACCCAGTACTTC. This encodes CATSRDGRQAKTQYF.

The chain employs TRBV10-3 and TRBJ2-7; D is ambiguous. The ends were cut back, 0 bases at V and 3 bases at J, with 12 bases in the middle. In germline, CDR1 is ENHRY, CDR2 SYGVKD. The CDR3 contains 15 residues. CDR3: CAISESTRLVYEQYF. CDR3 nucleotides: TGTGCCATCAGTGAGTCGACAAGATTGGTCTACGAGCAGTACTTC.

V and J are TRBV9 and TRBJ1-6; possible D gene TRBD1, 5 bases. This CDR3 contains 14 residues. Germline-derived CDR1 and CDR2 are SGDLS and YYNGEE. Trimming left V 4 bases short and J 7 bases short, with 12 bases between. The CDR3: CASSPMDKNSPLHF. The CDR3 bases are TGTGCCAGCAGCCCTATGGACAAGAATTCACCCCTCCACTTT.